These T cell receptor beta chains were read from a single sample in a study of blood T cells in healthy people across ages. TCRdb called the 5' RACE reads again in MiXCR, with one record for every CDR3 protein. The data show around 1,700,000 distinct CDR3 sequences, 28% seen once. What was sequenced was blood. These receptor sequences come from a woman in her twenties or thirties in good health. Each CDR3 is given with its conserved first and last residue. The D gene is left open where the match is weak. Clone sizes are given selectively: once, few, many, or a class where the clone is expanded.

>TRBJ2-3|.|TRBV5-6|TRBD2
CASSLGGGAVDTQYF
TGTGCCAGCAGCTTGGGCGGGGGGGCCGTGGATACGCAGTATTTT
>TRBJ1-5|many|TRBV7-6|TRBD1
CASSSGGTNQPQHF
TGTGCCAGCAGCTCAGGGGGGACCAATCAGCCCCAGCATTTT
>TRBJ2-3|few|TRBV5-1|TRBD2
CASSYLAGDTDTQYF
TGCGCCAGCAGCTACCTAGCGGGGGACACAGATACGCAGTATTTT
>TRBJ2-5|.|TRBV7-2|.
CVSSLRASPETQYF
TGTGTCAGCAGCTTAAGGGCCAGCCCTGAGACCCAGTACTTC
>TRBJ2-7|few|TRBV4-1|TRBD1
CAGSQDIGQDYEQYF
TGCGCCGGCAGCCAAGATATTGGACAGGACTACGAGCAGTACTTC
>TRBJ2-7|.|TRBV18|.
CASTGRGSYEQYF
TGTGCCAGCACGGGCAGGGGCTCCTACGAGCAGTACTTC
>TRBJ2-5|few|TRBV5-1|TRBD2
CASRSGGAVGETQYF
TGCGCCAGCAGAAGCGGGGGGGCCGTCGGAGAGACCCAGTACTTC
>TRBJ2-1|.|TRBV29-1|.
CSVASPRANEQFF
TGCAGCGTTGCCTCCCCTCGGGCGAATGAGCAGTTCTTC
>TRBJ2-5|many|TRBV20-1|.
CSARERETQYF
TGCAGTGCTAGAGAACGGGAGACCCAGTACTTC
>TRBJ1-2|few|TRBV5-6|.
CASSGSGMTATLEGYTF
TGTGCCAGCAGCGGAAGCGGAATGACAGCCACCCTTGAAGGCTACACCTTC
>TRBJ1-4|.|TRBV6-6|.
CASSYALAEKLFF
TGTGCCAGCAGTTACGCTTTGGCTGAAAAACTGTTTTTT
>TRBJ2-7|.|TRBV5-1|.
CASSPGIDSYEQYF
TGCGCCAGCAGCCCCGGAATCGACAGCTACGAGCAGTACTTC
>TRBJ2-7|few|TRBV6-6|.
CASRSGEPLLEQYF
TGTGCCAGCAGATCGGGGGAACCACTACTCGAGCAGTACTTC
>TRBJ2-2|.|TRBV20-1|.
CSAPTTETGELFF
TGCAGTGCACCTACAACGGAAACCGGGGAGCTGTTTTTT
>TRBJ1-2|.|TRBV25-1|.
CASCDSGANYGYTF
TGTGCCAGCTGTGACTCGGGGGCGAACTATGGCTACACCTTC
>TRBJ2-2|few|TRBV12-3/TRBV12-4|.
CASSLWTGELFF
TGTGCCAGCAGTTTATGGACCGGGGAGCTGTTTTTT
>TRBJ2-7|.|TRBV5-1|TRBD1
CTSSPDRVFYEQYF
TGCACCAGCAGCCCTGACAGGGTTTTCTACGAGCAGTACTTC
>TRBJ1-1|.|TRBV28|.
CAGSFERTEAFF
TGTGCCGGCAGTTTCGAGCGGACTGAAGCTTTCTTT
>TRBJ1-6|once|TRBV12-3/TRBV12-4|.
CASTQQSSYNSPFHF
TGTGCCAGCACCCAACAGAGCTCCTATAATTCACCCTTCCACTTT
>TRBJ1-3|.|TRBV5-1|.
CASSLASYGNTIYF
TGCGCCAGCAGCTTGGCCTCGTACGGAAACACCATATATTTT
>TRBJ2-7|.|TRBV14|TRBD1
CASSFGTGAYYEQYF
TGTGCCAGCAGCTTCGGCACAGGGGCGTACTACGAGCAGTACTTC
>TRBJ2-7|.|TRBV5-1|.
CASSLLELDEQYF
TGCGCCAGCAGCTTGTTGGAGTTGGACGAGCAGTACTTC
>TRBJ2-4|.|TRBV25-1|.
CASSPPEGNIQYF
TGTGCCAGCAGTCCCCCCGAGGGAAACATTCAGTACTTC
>TRBJ2-5|.|TRBV5-1|.
CASSLGLEEAQYF
TGCGCCAGCAGCTTGGGGCTAGAGGAGGCCCAGTACTTC
>TRBJ1-2|.|TRBV10-3|.
CAISESGQNYGYTF
TGTGCCATCAGTGAATCAGGACAGAACTATGGCTACACCTTC
>TRBJ1-2|many|TRBV29-1|.
CSGVKGQIGYTF
TGCAGCGGAGTGAAGGGTCAAATTGGCTACACCTTC
>TRBJ1-2|few|TRBV7-9|.
CASSPGREGYGYTF
TGTGCCAGCAGCCCCGGAAGGGAGGGCTATGGCTACACCTTC
>TRBJ2-1|.|TRBV10-3|.
CAISDPRGGPTYNEQFF
TGTGCCATCAGTGACCCCCGTGGGGGCCCGACCTACAATGAGCAGTTCTTC
>TRBJ2-1|few|TRBV7-9|TRBD2
CASSLQGPGGEQFF
TGTGCCAGCAGCTTACAAGGTCCCGGGGGGGAGCAGTTCTTC
>TRBJ2-7|.|TRBV3-1|TRBD2
CASSQAASGGARETRYF
TGTGCCAGCAGCCAAGCGGCTAGCGGGGGGGCTCGCGAGACCCGGTACTTC
>TRBJ2-3|few|TRBV11-2|TRBD2
CASSPLWTSGEGDTQYF
TGTGCCAGCAGCCCCCTCTGGACTAGCGGGGAGGGAGATACGCAGTATTTT
>TRBJ1-1|.|TRBV19|.
CASSTLQKNTEAFF
TGTGCCAGTAGTACCCTTCAGAAGAACACTGAAGCTTTCTTT
>TRBJ2-7|many|TRBV30|TRBD2
CAWSQAGVSEQYF
TGTGCCTGGAGTCAAGCGGGAGTATCCGAGCAGTACTTC
>TRBJ2-1|.|TRBV3-1|TRBD2
CASSQVSGSDEQFF
TGTGCCAGCAGCCAAGTTAGCGGGAGTGATGAGCAGTTCTTC
>TRBJ2-7|few|TRBV10-3|.
CAISAGSPGEQYF
TGTGCCATCAGTGCGGGTTCCCCGGGCGAGCAGTACTTC
>TRBJ2-7|few|TRBV29-1|.
CGVGQQVNLYEQYF
TGCGGCGTTGGACAGCAGGTAAACCTCTACGAGCAGTACTTC
>TRBJ2-2|few|TRBV14|.
CASSSQPTGELFF
TGTGCCAGCAGCTCACAACCTACCGGGGAGCTGTTTTTT
>TRBJ2-5|.|TRBV4-1|TRBD2
CASSQVRTSGGGIYNEQYF
TGCGCCAGCAGCCAAGTTAGGACTAGCGGGGGAGGAATCTACAATGAGCAGTACTTC
>TRBJ2-3|.|TRBV6-5|TRBD2
CASRNGLAGPHPQYF
TGTGCCAGCAGAAACGGACTAGCGGGACCACATCCGCAGTATTTT
>TRBJ2-3|few|TRBV2|.
CASSARTITDTQYF
TGTGCCAGCAGTGCCCGGACCATAACAGATACGCAGTATTTT
>TRBJ1-1|.|TRBV2|.
CASSEESGTLNTEAFF
TGTGCCAGCAGTGAAGAGTCCGGGACACTGAACACTGAAGCTTTCTTT
>TRBJ1-2|.|TRBV3-1|.
CASSQGAGEIGHGYTF
TGTGCCAGCAGCCAAGGGGCAGGGGAGATCGGTCATGGCTACACCTTC
>TRBJ1-3|.|TRBV7-2|.
CASSLFSGIPGNTIYF
TGTGCCAGCAGCTTATTCTCAGGCATCCCTGGAAACACCATATATTTT
>TRBJ2-4|many|TRBV28|.
CASSLGGGAHQYF
TGTGCCAGCAGTTTGGGAGGGGGCGCTCATCAGTACTTC
>TRBJ1-1|.|TRBV6-2/TRBV6-3|.
CASRPTGRMNTEAFF
TGTGCCAGCAGACCGACAGGCAGGATGAACACTGAAGCTTTCTTT
>TRBJ2-3|many|TRBV4-1|.
CASSQEGVSTDTQYF
TGCGCCAGCAGCCAAGAGGGGGTGAGCACAGATACGCAGTATTTT
>TRBJ1-2|many|TRBV7-9|TRBD1
CASSPWDRGNYGYTF
TGTGCCAGCAGCCCTTGGGACAGGGGGAACTATGGCTACACCTTC
>TRBJ1-5|.|TRBV12-3/TRBV12-4|.
CASSLSGQTNQPQHF
TGTGCCAGCAGTTTGTCCGGACAGACTAATCAGCCCCAGCATTTT
>TRBJ2-7|many|TRBV5-1|.
CASSLEDEQYF
TGCGCCAGCAGCTTAGAGGACGAGCAGTACTTC